The clone carrying this TCR beta chain was recorded a few times. Antigen unknown. The entry originates in a study of vaccination and CD4 T cells after COVID-19. Background on the study: Overlapping spike peptides from SARS-CoV-2, HCoV-NL63, HCoV-OC43 and HCoV-229E served to stimulate the cells.

V shed 3 bases and J 0 bases; nucleotides not matched to a gene: 9. The CDR3 sequence is 19 residues long. Germline lookup yields CDR1 KGHDR and CDR2 SFDVKD. Treatment specified: approximately 9-day PBMC culture with coronavirus spike peptide pools or control peptides (ViraFEST assay). The collection of CD4+ T cells from the unexposed donor took place before the COVID-19 pandemic (2011-2018). CD4+ T cells that had been cultured provided DNA sequenced with the Oncomine TCR Beta short-read assay. DNA came from CD4+ T cells after culture. TCRdb passed the PCR reads through MiXCR, listing each CDR3 protein once. The table records approximately 9,800 distinct CDR3 sequences, under 55% of them present only once.

Sequencing was performed on CD4+ T cells from blood, cultured in vitro. This sequence was found in a human donor in good health. The V and J genes are TRBV24-1 and TRBJ2-6; 8 positions match TRBD1. CDR3 loop: CATSDARQGMGSGANVLTF. CDR3 bases: TGTGCCACCAGTGATGCCCGACAGGGGATGGGCTCTGGGGCCAACGTCCTGACTTTC.